The clone carrying this T cell receptor (beta chain) was seen ten or more times. Its specificity is not known. V was cut by 0 bases and J by 6 bases, with 9 bases left in between. This CDR3 region has 13 residues. Germline V lookup: CDR1 SGHVS, CDR2 FQNEAQ. Time point given: sample taken at primary tumor resection. The donors were approximately 70 patients with non-small cell lung cancer that was early-stage and untreated. The authors sequenced whole RNA from tumor, nontumor lung or frozen PBMC without sorting. This entry comes from a study of spatial heterogeneity in lung cancer. General observations from the study: It was found that expanded intratumoral alpha and beta TCR counts tracked tumor mutation counts.

TCRdb independently ran MiXCR on the 5' RACE reads; one entry per CDR3 protein. The repertoire holds 100,000 to 110,000 distinct CDR3 sequences, with 4.4% as singletons. This clonotype was obtained from a male donor with early-stage non-small cell lung cancer. The rearrangement uses TRBV7-8 and TRBJ2-7; D ambiguous. The sequencing used lung tumor tissue, collected at surgery. The DNA for the CDR3 is TGTGCCAGCAGCTTAGCTGGGTCTACCGAGCAGTACTTC. This codes for CASSLAGSTEQYF.